A single sample is the source of the 5 T cell receptor beta chains below, sequenced in a study of blood T cells in healthy people across ages. Sample-barcoded 5' priming and a J-beta primer mix drove a second PCR of roughly 6 to 12 cycles. TCRdb re-called the 5' RACE reads through MiXCR, storing one row per CDR3 protein. Of about 1.6 million distinct CDR3 sequences in the sample, roughly 32% were seen once. The sample was blood. The receptors come from a young woman in good health.

CDR3 sequence (DNA): TGTGCCAGCAGAGCCGGGACAGGCAACAATCAGCCCCAGCATTTT. Amino acid sequence: CASRAGTGNNQPQHF. The J gene is TRBJ1-5, the V gene TRBV6-5, with 8 bases matching TRBD1. J lost 3 bases, V lost 6 bases, and 7 bases had no gene match. CDR3 length equals 15 residues. Per the germline V gene, CDR1 is MNHEY and CDR2 is SVGAGI.

The CDR3 DNA follows: TGTGCCAGCACTGATGGGACCCGAAGATCAGCTTTCTTT. The encoded protein is CASTDGTRRSAFF. The chain combines TRBV24-1 with TRBJ1-1; D perhaps matches TRBD1 (5 bases). This CDR3 comprises 13 residues. The germline V gene has CDR1 KGHDR and CDR2 SFDVKD. V was cut by 11 bases and J by 10 bases, with 22 bases left in between.

V is TRBV5-5 and J is TRBJ2-5, with D tentatively TRBD1 (5 bases). The CDR3 loop spans 13 amino acids. Trimming stripped 6 bases from V and 7 bases from J, with 16 bases between. The germline V gene encodes CDR1 SGHKS and CDR2 YYEKEE (reference sequence). CDR3 sequence: CASNLRAAGTQYF. The CDR3 DNA reads as TGTGCCAGCAACCTCAGGGCTGCTGGGACCCAGTACTTC.

Turning to this clonotype: One base away lies a much larger clone, so this may be a sequencing read error. This chain joins TRBV5-1 and TRBJ2-1; TRBD1 aligns across 7 bases. Matching the DNA end better, TRBJ2-7 makes the J call doubtful. Germline values: CDR1 SGHRS, CDR2 YFSETQ. The CDR3 is 13 amino acids. The CDR3 DNA is TGCGCCAGCAGCCGAGGGGACAGATGCGAGCAGTACTTC. It translates to CASSRGDRCEQYF.

This chain joins TRBV6-5 and TRBJ2-7; unclear D gene. The last part of the DNA fits TRBJ2-5 better; the J call may be wrong. The V gene's germline CDR1 is MNHEY and CDR2 SVGAGI. The CDR3 covers 14 residues. CDR3 residues: CASRENHVMETQYF. The CDR3 nucleotides are TGTGCCAGCAGGGAAAATCATGTAATGGAGACCCAGTACTTC.